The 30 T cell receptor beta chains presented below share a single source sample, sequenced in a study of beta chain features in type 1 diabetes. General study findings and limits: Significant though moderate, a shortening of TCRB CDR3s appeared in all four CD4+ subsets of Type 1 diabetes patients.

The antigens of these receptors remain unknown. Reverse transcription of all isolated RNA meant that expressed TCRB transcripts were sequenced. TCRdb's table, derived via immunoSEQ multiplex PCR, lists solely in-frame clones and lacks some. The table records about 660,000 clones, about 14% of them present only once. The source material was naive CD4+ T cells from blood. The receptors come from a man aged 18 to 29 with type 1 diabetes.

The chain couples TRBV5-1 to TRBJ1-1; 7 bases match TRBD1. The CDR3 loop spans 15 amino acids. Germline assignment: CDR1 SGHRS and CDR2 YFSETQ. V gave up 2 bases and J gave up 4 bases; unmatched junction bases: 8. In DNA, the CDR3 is TGCGCCAGCAGCTTTGGGACAGTCGGGCGCACTGAAGCTTTCTTT. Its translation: CASSFGTVGRTEAFF.

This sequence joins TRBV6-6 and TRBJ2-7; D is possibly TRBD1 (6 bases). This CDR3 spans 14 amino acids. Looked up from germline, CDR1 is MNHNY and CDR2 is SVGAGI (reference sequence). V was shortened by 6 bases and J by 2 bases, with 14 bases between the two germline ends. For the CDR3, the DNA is TGTGCCAGCAGACAGGGAAGAGGTGCCTACGAGCAGTACTTC. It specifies CASRQGRGAYEQYF.

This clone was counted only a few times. CDR3 in DNA: TGCAGCGGGGAAGTGTACCAAGAGACCCAGTACTTC. Protein product: CSGEVYQETQYF. The V and J genes are TRBV29-1 and TRBJ2-5; D is ambiguous. Trimming pared 7 bases from V and 0 bases from J, leaving 9 bases between. CDR1 and CDR2 from the germline V gene are SQVTM and ANQGSEA. There are 12 residues in the CDR3.

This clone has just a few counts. The CDR3 reads CASSELRMGRGSNQPQHF. The CDR3 coding sequence is TGTGCCAGCAGTGAACTTCGTATGGGGAGGGGAAGCAATCAGCCCCAGCATTTT. The chain carries TRBV6-1 and TRBJ1-5, with a possible D match to TRBD1 (5 bases). V lost 2 bases and J lost 1, with 18 bases in between. CDR3 size: 18 residues. Per the germline V gene, CDR1 is MNHNS and CDR2 is SASEGT.

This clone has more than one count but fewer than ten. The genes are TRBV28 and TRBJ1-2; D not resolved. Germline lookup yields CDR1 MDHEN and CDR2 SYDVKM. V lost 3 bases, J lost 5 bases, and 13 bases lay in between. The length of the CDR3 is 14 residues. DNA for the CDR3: TGTGCCAGCAGTTTTGGTACAGTTCCTTATGGCTACACCTTC. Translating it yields CASSFGTVPYGYTF.

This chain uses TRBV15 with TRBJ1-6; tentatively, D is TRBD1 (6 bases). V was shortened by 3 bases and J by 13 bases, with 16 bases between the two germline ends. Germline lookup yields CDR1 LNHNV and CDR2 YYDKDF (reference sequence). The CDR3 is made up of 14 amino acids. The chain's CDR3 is CATSSRGGLLPLHF. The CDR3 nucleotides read TGTGCCACCAGCAGCAGGGGCGGACTTCTCCCCCTCCACTTT.

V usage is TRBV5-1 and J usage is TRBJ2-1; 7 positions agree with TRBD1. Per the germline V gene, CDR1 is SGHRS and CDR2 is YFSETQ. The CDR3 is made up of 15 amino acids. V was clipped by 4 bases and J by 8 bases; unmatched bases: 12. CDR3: CASSPRPQGVDEQFF. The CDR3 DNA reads TGCGCCAGCAGCCCACGACCTCAGGGGGTCGATGAGCAGTTCTTC.

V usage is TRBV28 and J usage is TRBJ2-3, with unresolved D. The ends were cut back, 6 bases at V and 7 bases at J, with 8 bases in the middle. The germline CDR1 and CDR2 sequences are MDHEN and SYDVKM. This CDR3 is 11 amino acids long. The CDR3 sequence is CASSPRNTQYF. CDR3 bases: TGTGCCAGCAGCCCGCGAAATACGCAGTATTTT.

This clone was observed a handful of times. The CDR3 DNA is TGTGCCTGGACCGGGACTAGCCGCTCCTACAATGAGCAGTTCTTC. Translated, it gives CAWTGTSRSYNEQFF. The chain uses TRBV30 and TRBJ2-1; 9 bases map to TRBD2. Trimming at V came to 4 bases and at J to 0 bases, leaving 4 bases not matched to a gene. The CDR3 covers 15 residues. The germline gives CDR1 GTSNPN, CDR2 SVGIG (reference sequence).

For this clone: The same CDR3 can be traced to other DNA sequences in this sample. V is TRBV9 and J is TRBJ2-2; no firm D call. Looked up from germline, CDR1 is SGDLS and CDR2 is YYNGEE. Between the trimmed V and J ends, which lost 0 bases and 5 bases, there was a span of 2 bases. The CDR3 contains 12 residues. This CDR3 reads CASSVATGELFF. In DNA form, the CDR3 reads TGTGCCAGCAGCGTAGCAACCGGGGAGCTGTTTTTT.

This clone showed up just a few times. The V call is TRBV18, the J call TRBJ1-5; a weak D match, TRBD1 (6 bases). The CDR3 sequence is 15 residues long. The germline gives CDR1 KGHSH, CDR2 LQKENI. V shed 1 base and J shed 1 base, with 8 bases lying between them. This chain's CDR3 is CASSPQGESNQPQHF. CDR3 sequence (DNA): TGTGCCAGCTCACCACAGGGGGAGAGCAATCAGCCCCAGCATTTT.

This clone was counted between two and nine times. For the CDR3, the DNA is TGCGCCAGCAGTTGGACGGGACTTCTTGAGCAGTTCTTC. Amino acids: CASSWTGLLEQFF. The chain carries TRBV5-1 and TRBJ2-1, with TRBD2 as a possible D gene (6 bases). The CDR3 sequence is 13 residues long. Trimming cost V 5 bases and J 9 bases, with 15 bases left between them. CDR1 and CDR2 (germline): SGHRS, YFSETQ.

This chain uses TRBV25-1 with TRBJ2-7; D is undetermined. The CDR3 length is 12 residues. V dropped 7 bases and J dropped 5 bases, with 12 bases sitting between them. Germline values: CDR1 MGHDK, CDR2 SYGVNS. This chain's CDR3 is CASTPPRDEQYF. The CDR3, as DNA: TGTGCCAGCACACCCCCCCGGGACGAGCAGTACTTC.

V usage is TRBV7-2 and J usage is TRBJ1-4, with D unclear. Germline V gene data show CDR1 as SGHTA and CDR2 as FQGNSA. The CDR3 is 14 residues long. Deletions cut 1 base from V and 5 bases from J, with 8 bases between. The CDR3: CASSLDSRNEKLFF. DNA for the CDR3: TGTGCCAGCAGCTTAGACAGCAGAAATGAAAAACTGTTTTTT. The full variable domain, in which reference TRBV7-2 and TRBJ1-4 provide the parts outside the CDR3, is GAGVSQSPSNKVTEKGKDVELRCDPISGHTALYWYRQSLGQGLEFLIYFQGNSAPDKSGLPSDRFSAERTGGSVSTLTIQRTQQEDSAVYLCASSLDSRNEKLFFGSGTQLSVL.

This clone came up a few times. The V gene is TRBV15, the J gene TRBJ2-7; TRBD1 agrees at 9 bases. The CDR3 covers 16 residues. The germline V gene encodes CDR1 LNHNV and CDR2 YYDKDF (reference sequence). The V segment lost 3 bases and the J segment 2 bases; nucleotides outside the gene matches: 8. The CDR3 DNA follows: TGTGCCACCAGCAGCACAGGGACAGGGACGACCTACGAGCAGTACTTC. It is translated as CATSSTGTGTTYEQYF.

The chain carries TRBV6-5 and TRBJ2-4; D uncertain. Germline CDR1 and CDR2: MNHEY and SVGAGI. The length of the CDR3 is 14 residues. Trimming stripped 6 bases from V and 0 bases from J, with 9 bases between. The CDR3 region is CASSRLLAKNIQYF. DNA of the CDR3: TGTGCCAGCAGCCGACTTCTAGCCAAAAACATTCAGTACTTC.

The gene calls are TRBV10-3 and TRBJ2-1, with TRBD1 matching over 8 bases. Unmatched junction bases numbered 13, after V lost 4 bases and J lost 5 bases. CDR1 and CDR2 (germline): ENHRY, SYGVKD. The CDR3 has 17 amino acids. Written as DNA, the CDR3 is TGTGCCATCAGTGGCCGACCCGGACAGGGCCAAAACAATGAGCAGTTCTTC. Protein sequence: CAISGRPGQGQNNEQFF.

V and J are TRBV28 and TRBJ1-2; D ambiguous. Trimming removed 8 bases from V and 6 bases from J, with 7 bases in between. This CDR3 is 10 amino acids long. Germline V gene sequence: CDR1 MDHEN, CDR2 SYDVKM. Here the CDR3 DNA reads TGTGCCAGCTTCCGGCATGGCTACACCTTC. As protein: CASFRHGYTF.

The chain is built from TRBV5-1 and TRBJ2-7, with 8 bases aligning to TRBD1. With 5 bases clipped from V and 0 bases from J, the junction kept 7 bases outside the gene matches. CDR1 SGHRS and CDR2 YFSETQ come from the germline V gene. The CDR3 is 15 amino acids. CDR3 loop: CASRLGQGLSYEQYF. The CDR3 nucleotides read TGCGCCAGCAGATTAGGACAGGGACTCTCCTACGAGCAGTACTTC. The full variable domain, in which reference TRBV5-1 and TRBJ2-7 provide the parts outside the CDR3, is KAGVTQTPRYLIKTRGQQVTLSCSPISGHRSVSWYQQTPGQGLQFLFEYFSETQRNKGNFPGRFSGRQFSNSRSEMNVSTLELGDSALYLCASRLGQGLSYEQYFGPGTRLTVT.

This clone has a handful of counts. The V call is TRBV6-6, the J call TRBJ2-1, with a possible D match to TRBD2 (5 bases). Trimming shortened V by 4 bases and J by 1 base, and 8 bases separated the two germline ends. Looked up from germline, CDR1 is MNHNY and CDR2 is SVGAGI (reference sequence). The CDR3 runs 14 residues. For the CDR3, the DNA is TGTGCCAGCAGTTTCCCGGGGTCCTACAATGAGCAGTTCTTC. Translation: CASSFPGSYNEQFF.

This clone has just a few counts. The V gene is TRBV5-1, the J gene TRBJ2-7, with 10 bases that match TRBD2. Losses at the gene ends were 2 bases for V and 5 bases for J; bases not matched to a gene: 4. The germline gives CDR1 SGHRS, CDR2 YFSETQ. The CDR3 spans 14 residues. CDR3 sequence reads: CASSLAGGPNEQYF. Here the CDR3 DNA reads TGCGCCAGCAGCTTAGCGGGGGGGCCAAACGAGCAGTACTTC.

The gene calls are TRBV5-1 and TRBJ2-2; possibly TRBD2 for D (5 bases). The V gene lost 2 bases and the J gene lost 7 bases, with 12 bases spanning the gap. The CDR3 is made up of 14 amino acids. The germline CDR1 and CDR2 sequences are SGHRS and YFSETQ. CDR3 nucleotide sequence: TGCGCCAGCAGCTTACGGCTAGCCGACGGGGAGCTGTTTTTT. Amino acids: CASSLRLADGELFF.

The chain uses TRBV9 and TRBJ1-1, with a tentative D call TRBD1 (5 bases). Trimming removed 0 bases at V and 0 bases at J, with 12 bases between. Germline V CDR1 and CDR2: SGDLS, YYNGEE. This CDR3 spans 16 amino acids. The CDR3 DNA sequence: TGTGCCAGCAGCGTAGCTTTCGACAGTATGAACACTGAAGCTTTCTTT. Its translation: CASSVAFDSMNTEAFF.

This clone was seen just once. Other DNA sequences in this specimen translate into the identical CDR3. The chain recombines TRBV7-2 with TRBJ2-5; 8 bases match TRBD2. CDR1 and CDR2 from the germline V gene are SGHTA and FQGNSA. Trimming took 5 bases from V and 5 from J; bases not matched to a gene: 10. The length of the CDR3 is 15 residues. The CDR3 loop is CASSPGGLVRETQYF. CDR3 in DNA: TGTGCCAGCAGCCCGGGGGGACTAGTGAGGGAGACCCAGTACTTC. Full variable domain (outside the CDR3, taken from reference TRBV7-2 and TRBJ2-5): GAGVSQSPSNKVTEKGKDVELRCDPISGHTALYWYRQSLGQGLEFLIYFQGNSAPDKSGLPSDRFSAERTGGSVSTLTIQRTQQEDSAVYLCASSPGGLVRETQYFGPGTRLLVL.

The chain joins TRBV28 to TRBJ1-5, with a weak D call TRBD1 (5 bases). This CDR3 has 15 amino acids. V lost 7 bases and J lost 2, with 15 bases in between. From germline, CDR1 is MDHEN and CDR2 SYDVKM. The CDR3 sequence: CASTAIDSGNQPQHF. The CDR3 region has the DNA TGTGCCAGCACGGCGATCGACAGCGGCAATCAGCCCCAGCATTTT.

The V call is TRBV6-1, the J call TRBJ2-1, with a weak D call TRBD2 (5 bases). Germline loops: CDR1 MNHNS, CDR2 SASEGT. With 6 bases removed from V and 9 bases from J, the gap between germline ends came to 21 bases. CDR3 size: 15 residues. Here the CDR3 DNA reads TGTGCCAGCAGGGGGAAGTCGGGCCGGGATATTGAGCAGTTCTTC. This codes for CASRGKSGRDIEQFF.

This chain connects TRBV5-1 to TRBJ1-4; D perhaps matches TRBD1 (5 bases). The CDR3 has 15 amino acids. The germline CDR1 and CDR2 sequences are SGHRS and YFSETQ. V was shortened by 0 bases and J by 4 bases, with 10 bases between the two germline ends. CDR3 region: CASSLVQGGNEKLFF. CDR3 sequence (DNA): TGCGCCAGCAGCTTGGTGCAGGGAGGTAATGAAAAACTGTTTTTT.

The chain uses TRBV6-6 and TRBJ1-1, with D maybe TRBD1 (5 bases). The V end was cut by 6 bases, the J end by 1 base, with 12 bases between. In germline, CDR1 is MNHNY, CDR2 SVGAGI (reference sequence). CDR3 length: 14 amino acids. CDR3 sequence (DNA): TGTGCCAGCAGGATAGGGACGAAGAACACTGAAGCTTTCTTT. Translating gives CASRIGTKNTEAFF.

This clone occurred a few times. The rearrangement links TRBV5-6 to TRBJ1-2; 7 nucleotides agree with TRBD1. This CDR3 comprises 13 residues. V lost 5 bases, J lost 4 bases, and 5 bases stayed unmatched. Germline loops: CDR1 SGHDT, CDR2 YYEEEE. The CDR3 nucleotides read TGTGCCAGCAGAATGGGACAGACCTATGGCTACACCTTC. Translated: CASRMGQTYGYTF.

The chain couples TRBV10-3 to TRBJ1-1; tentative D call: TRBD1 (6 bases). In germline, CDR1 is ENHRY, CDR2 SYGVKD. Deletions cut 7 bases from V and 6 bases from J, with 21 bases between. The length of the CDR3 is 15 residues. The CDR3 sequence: CAITARTEGSAEAFF. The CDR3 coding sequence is TGTGCCATCACAGCCAGGACAGAAGGTTCTGCTGAAGCTTTCTTT.